This T cell receptor beta chain derives from a study of beta chain features in type 1 diabetes (dated 2018 in TCRdb). Background on the whole study: Mean age, gender distribution, total cell number and subset yield were not different between patients and healthy donors. A total of around 110,000,000 sorted cells were examined across all samples, and RNA yield correlated strongly with the number of cells per subset. In the study, recently diagnosed type 1 diabetes patients and matched healthy donors were compared on the TCRB repertoires of their sorted circulating CD4+ T cell subsets. Whereas all 30 or so donors provided naive and central memory subsets, regulatory and stem cell-like memory subsets were isolated from just 8 patients and roughly 8 healthy donors.

All of the isolated RNA was reverse transcribed with the High Capacity cDNA Reverse Transcription Kit, so expressed TCRB transcripts were sequenced. Deep immunoSEQ sequencing was performed on naive, central memory and regulatory T cell samples, with an average of roughly 3.5 million total reads per sample. Sorted cells were lysed in RLT buffer and RNA was extracted with DNase-treated RNeasy Micro or Mini kits, depending on cell number. To prevent cross-contamination, every cell subset was processed on its own, while patient and healthy donor samples were processed together. TCRB sequences were amplified from cDNA with the immunoSEQ multiplex PCR, producing 87-bp fragments spanning the CDR3 region. Amplicons were sequenced on the Illumina HiSeq platform. The paper's processing steps were these. PCR bias was corrected computationally using synthetic template baselines, and reads within Hamming distance 2 were collapsed, with unmergeable singletons discarded. Reads were aligned to IMGT to assign V, D and J genes, CDR3 length, and insertions or deletions at six rearrangement sites. Within each subset, clonotype counts were normalized to sorted cell number, and only after that were true diversity and Gini coefficients computed with the tcR R package. The overlap coefficient, calculated on TCRB nucleotide sequences, was used to quantify repertoire sharing. TCRdb obtained this table from immuneACCESS and retained in-frame rearrangements with V and J assigned. These tables miss some clones; where compared with another copy, unresolved V genes account for less than half of the shortfall, and the remainder is unexplained. The V and J calls and clone size were taken over from that table, and D and trimming were inferred from the DNA. This sample lists 150,000 to 190,000 clones; 11% were detected once. The ten largest account for approximately 2% of the sample.

General conclusions and limits of the study: Fewer insertions and more nucleotide deletions at VDJ recombination sites were observed in patients with type 1 diabetes, implying thymic rearrangement abnormalities. Only small numbers of individuals were included in the HLA sub-analyses, which left unresolved whether HLA type had any influence on TCRB rearrangement. In all four CD4+ subsets, TCRB CDR3 length was moderately but significantly shorter in type 1 diabetes patients. PCR might favor shorter templates, but patient and control samples were amplified and corrected together, so any skew would affect both groups equally. Because cDNA was sequenced instead of genomic DNA, activated cells with high expression could be over-represented, although the groups did not differ in activation or CD3 levels. Naive, central memory and regulatory TCRB repertoires appeared to be more similar among patients than among healthy donors.

From each donor, a single peripheral blood sample of 90 to 150 mL on average was drawn into heparinised tubes. A BD FACSAria II and a panel including CD45RO, CCR7, CD25, CD127, CD95 and CD27 were used to sort naive, central memory, regulatory and stem cell-like memory CD4+ T cells. Every sorted population had a purity above 95%. PBMCs were isolated immediately by Lymphoprep density gradient centrifugation and stained directly without culture. Samples were stained and sorted in pairs, with one healthy donor and one patient per experiment, so that batch effects were minimized. The germline V gene gives CDR1 as SGHRS and CDR2 as YFSETQ. Between the V and J ends, shortened by 4 bases and 5 bases respectively, the junction contains 22 bases. Counted from cysteine to phenylalanine, this CDR3 has 17 amino acids. The retained sequence is limited to the CDR3, 51 bases, with the frame set at the first base.

At least ten counts were recorded for this clone. Its specific antigen is unknown. No qualities accompany the bases; no much larger clone lies one base away. The specimen was central memory CD4+ T cells from blood. The rearrangement combines TRBV5-1 with TRBJ2-1; TRBD2 is a weak D gene call, 7 bases matching. This TCR came from a man aged 18-30 years in good health. The CDR3 amino acid sequence is: CASSPLGGGTGHNEQFF. Here is the DNA: TGCGCCAGCAGCCCCCTAGGGGGGGGGACCGGGCACAATGAGCAGTTCTTC.